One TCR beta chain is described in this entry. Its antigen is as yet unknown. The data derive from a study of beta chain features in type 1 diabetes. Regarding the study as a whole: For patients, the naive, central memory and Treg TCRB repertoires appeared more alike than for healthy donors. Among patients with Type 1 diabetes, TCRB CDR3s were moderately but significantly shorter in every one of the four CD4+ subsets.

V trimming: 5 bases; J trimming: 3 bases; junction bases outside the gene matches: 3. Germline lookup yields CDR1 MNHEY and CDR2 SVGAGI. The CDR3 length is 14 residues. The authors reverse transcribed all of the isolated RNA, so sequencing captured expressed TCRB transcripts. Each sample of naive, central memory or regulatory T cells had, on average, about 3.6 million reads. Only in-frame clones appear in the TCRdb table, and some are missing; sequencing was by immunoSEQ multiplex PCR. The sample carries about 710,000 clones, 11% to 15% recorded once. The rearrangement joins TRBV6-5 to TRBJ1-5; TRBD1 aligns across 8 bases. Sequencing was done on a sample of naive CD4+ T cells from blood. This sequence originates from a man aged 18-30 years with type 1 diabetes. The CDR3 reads CASSTDRDNQPQHF. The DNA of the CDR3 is TGTGCCAGCAGTACGGACAGGGACAATCAGCCCCAGCATTTT.